This T cell receptor (beta chain) comes out of a study of technical replicates of blood from several donors. The germline V gene has CDR1 MNHEY and CDR2 SVGAGI. The ends were cut back, 0 bases at V and 1 base at J, with 7 bases in the middle. This CDR3 has 15 amino acids. Clones were sequenced by immunoSEQ multiplex PCR, and TCRdb holds only the in-frame ones, with some missing. The table includes 90,000 to 100,000 clones, roughly 94% detected once. The sequencing sample was made of T cells isolated from PBMCs. The source is a human donor in good health. V gene TRBV6-5 combines with J gene TRBJ1-3; no reliable D call. The CDR3 protein is CASSYSRMSGNTIYF. CDR3 in DNA: TGTGCCAGCAGTTACTCGAGGATGTCTGGAAACACCATATATTTT.